Each of the 10 T cell receptor beta chains below was sequenced from the same sample in a study of CD8+ T cells in alopecia areata. Extracted from the samples, RNA was reverse transcribed into cDNA to serve as the sequencing template. This table comes from immunoSEQ multiplex PCR, and its TCRdb copy is limited to in-frame clones, with some not included. This sample has hundreds of thousands of clones, with 57% found just once. The source material was CD4+ T cells sorted from blood, sampled at week 0. Every receptor here comes from a human donor with alopecia areata.

The CDR3 loop is CASSQDRQDNQPQHF. Written as DNA, the CDR3 is TGTGCCAGCAGCCAAGATCGACAGGACAATCAGCCCCAGCATTTT. The J gene is TRBJ1-5, the V gene TRBV4-2; a weak D match, TRBD1 (6 bases). The CDR3 is 15 amino acids. The V and J ends lost 0 bases and 3 bases respectively, with 9 bases between them. CDR1 and CDR2 (germline): LGHNA, YNFKEQ.

This clone was counted between two and nine times. The chain couples TRBV30 to TRBJ2-7; D is perhaps TRBD1 or TRBD2 (5 bases each). In germline, CDR1 is GTSNPN, CDR2 SVGIG (reference sequence). CDR3 length: 13 residues. Trimming stripped 0 bases from V and 2 bases from J, with 8 bases between. This CDR3 is CAWSVQEAYEQYF. Here the CDR3 DNA reads TGTGCCTGGAGTGTACAGGAGGCCTACGAGCAGTACTTC. Combining the CDR3 with reference TRBV30 and TRBJ2-7 gives the whole variable domain SQTIHQWPATLVQPVGSPLSLECTVEGTSNPNLYWYRQAAGRGLQLLFYSVGIGQISSEVPQNLSASRPQDRQFILSSKKLLLSDSGFYLCAWSVQEAYEQYFGPGTRLTVT.

This clone came up a few times. The rearrangement links TRBV29-1 to TRBJ1-4, with 12 bases fitting TRBD1. This CDR3 has 13 residues. With 7 bases clipped from V and 10 bases from J, the junction kept 7 bases outside the gene matches. In germline, CDR1 is SQVTM, CDR2 ANQGSEA. CDR3 protein: CSAGGDRGRKLFF. CDR3 bases: TGCAGCGCCGGCGGGGACAGGGGGCGAAAACTGTTTTTT.

J is TRBJ1-1 and V is TRBV5-6; unclear D gene. Per germline, CDR1 SGHDT and CDR2 YYEEEE. CDR3 size: 13 residues. V was cut by 0 bases and J by 7 bases, with 10 bases left in between. In DNA form, the CDR3 reads TGTGCCAGCAGCTTGGCCTTGGACCTTGAAGCTTTCTTT. It translates to CASSLALDLEAFF.

This chain joins TRBV29-1 and TRBJ2-1; 11 bases fit TRBD2. The CDR3 is made up of 16 amino acids. Unmatched junction bases numbered 14, after V lost 4 bases and J lost 9 bases. The germline CDR1 and CDR2 sequences are SQVTM and ANQGSEA. The CDR3 protein is CSVGFSGRAVWGEQFF. The CDR3 DNA is TGCAGCGTTGGTTTTAGCGGGAGGGCCGTTTGGGGTGAGCAGTTCTTC.

The rearrangement joins TRBV30 to TRBJ1-6; D is possibly TRBD1 (5 bases). Deletions cut 3 bases from V and 9 bases from J, with 15 bases between. The germline V gene has CDR1 GTSNPN and CDR2 SVGIG (reference sequence). The length of the CDR3 is 14 residues. The DNA for the CDR3 is TGTGCCTGGAGGGACACCGGCCATGCTTCACCCCTCCACTTT. It encodes CAWRDTGHASPLHF.

This chain joins TRBV7-9 and TRBJ1-5; D unclear. The V end lost 1 base, the J end lost 0 bases, and 1 base lay between the germline ends. This CDR3 is 13 amino acids long. Germline loops: CDR1 SEHNR, CDR2 FQNEAQ (reference sequence). This chain's CDR3 is CASSLDSNQPQHF. CDR3 nucleotide sequence: TGTGCCAGCAGCTTAGATAGCAATCAGCCCCAGCATTTT. The complete variable domain, with remaining parts taken from reference TRBV7-9 and TRBJ1-5, reads DTGVSQNPRHKITKRGQNVTFRCDPISEHNRLYWYRQTLGQGPEFLTYFQNEAQLEKSRLLSDRFSAERPKGSFSTLEIQRTEQGDSAMYLCASSLDSNQPQHFGDGTRLSIL.

This clone was observed a handful of times. The rearrangement uses TRBV13 and TRBJ2-4, with D perhaps being TRBD1 or TRBD2 (5 bases each). V dropped 5 bases and J dropped 2 bases, with 7 bases sitting between them. This CDR3 contains 13 residues. Germline CDR1 PRHDT, CDR2 FYEKMQ (reference sequence). The CDR3 region is CASSPGPKNIQYF. The CDR3 coding sequence is TGTGCCAGCAGCCCGGGGCCCAAAAACATTCAGTACTTC.

This clone was counted a few times. The genes are TRBV7-9 and TRBJ1-3; the D is unclear. The CDR3 is 12 residues long. V dropped 7 bases and J dropped 4 bases, with 8 bases sitting between them. From germline, CDR1 is SEHNR and CDR2 FQNEAQ (reference sequence). The CDR3 loop is CASTPEGNTIYF. The CDR3 coding sequence is TGTGCCAGCACCCCAGAGGGAAACACCATATATTTT.

This clone has ten or more counts. V and J are TRBV4-1 and TRBJ1-1; D not resolved. Germline-derived CDR1 and CDR2 are MGHRA and YSYEKL. The CDR3 totals 14 residues. V dropped 4 bases and J dropped 6 bases, with 15 bases sitting between them. CDR3 region: CASSRPLMGSEAFF. CDR3 DNA sequence: TGCGCCAGCAGCCGCCCCCTCATGGGGTCTGAAGCTTTCTTT.